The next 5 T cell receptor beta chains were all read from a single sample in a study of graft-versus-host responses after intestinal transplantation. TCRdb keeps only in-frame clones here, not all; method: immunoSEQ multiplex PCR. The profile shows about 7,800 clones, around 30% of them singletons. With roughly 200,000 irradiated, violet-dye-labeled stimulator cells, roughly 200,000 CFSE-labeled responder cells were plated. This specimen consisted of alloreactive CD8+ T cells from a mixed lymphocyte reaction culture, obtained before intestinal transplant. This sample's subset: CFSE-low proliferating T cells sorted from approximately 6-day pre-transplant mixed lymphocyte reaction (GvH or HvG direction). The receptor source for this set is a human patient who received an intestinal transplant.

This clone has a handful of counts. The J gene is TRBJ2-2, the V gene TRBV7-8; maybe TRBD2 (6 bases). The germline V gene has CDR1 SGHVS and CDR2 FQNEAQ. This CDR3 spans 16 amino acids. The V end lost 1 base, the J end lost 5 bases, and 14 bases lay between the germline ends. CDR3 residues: CASSLERGGNTGELFF. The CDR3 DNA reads TGTGCCAGCAGCTTAGAACGGGGAGGTAATACCGGGGAGCTGTTTTTT.

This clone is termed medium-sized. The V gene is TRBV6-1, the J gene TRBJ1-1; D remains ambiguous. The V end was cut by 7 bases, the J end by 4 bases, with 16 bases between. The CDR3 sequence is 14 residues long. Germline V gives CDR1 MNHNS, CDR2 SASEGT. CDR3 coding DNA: TGTGCCAGCATTCCGAAGGAGGGTGTCACTGAAGCTTTCTTT. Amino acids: CASIPKEGVTEAFF.

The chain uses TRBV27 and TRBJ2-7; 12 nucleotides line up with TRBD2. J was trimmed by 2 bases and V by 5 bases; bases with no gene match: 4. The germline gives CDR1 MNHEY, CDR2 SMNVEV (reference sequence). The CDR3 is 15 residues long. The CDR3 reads CASSLAGGQTYEQYF. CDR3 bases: TGTGCCAGCAGTCTAGCGGGGGGGCAGACCTACGAGCAGTACTTC.

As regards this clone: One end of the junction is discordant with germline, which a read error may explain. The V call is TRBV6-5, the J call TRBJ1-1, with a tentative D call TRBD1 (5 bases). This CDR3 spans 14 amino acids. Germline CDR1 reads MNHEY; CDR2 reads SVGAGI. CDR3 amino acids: CASSYPSWGGEASF. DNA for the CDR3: TGTGCCAGCAGCTACCCCAGTTGGGGGGGTGAAGCTTCCTTT.

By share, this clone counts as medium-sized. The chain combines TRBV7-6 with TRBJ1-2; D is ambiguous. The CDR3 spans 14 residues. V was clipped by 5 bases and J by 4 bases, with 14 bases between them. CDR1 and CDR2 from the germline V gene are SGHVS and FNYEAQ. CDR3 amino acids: CASSPLGSTYGYTF. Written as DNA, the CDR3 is TGTGCCAGCAGCCCTTTGGGGAGTACCTATGGCTACACCTTC.